This T cell receptor beta chain originates from a study of chemoradiotherapy in HPV16-positive cancers. The table came from immunoSEQ multiplex PCR; TCRdb's copy has only in-frame clones and leaves some out. Here the sample spans approximately 9,300 clones, over 80% being singletons. The germline V gene has CDR1 MNHNY and CDR2 SVGAGI (reference sequence). The CDR3 is made up of 16 amino acids. Germline trimming cut 5 bases from V and 3 bases from J; bases unmatched to any gene: 9. The V call is TRBV6-6, the J call TRBJ2-3, with 9 bases fitting TRBD1. The TCR was taken from a human donor with HPV-associated anogenital cancer. The sample here was blood, taken from a patient who underwent chemoradiotherapy. CDR3 coding DNA: TGTGCCAGCAGTCCCCCGGGACAGGGTAGGACAGATACGCAGTATTTT. The encoded protein is CASSPPGQGRTDTQYF.